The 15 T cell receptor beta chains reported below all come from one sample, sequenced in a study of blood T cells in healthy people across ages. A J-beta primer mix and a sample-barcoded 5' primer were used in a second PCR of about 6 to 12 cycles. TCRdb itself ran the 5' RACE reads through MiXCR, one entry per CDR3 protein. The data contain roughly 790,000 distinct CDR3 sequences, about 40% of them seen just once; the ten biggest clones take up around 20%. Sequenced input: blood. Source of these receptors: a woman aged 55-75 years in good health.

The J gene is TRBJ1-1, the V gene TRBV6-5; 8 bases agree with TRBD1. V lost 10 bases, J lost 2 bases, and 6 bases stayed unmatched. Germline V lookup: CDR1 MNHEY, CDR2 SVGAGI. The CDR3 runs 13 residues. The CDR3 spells CATRDRRNTEAFF. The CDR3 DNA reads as TGTGCCACCAGGGACAGGAGAAACACTGAAGCTTTCTTT.

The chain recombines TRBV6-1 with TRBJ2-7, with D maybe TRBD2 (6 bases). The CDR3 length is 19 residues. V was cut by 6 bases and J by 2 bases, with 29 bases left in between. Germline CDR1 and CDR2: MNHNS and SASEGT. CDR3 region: CASSHLTRVAGRRAYEQYF. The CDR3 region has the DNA TGTGCCAGCAGCCACCTAACTCGGGTGGCGGGAAGGCGAGCCTACGAGCAGTACTTC.

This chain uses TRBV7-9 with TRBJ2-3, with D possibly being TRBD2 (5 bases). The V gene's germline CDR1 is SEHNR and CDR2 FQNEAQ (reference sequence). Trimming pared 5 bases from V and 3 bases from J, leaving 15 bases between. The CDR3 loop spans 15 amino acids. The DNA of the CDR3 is TGTGCCAGCAGCGCCCCACGGGGAATGACAGATACGCAGTATTTT. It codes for CASSAPRGMTDTQYF.

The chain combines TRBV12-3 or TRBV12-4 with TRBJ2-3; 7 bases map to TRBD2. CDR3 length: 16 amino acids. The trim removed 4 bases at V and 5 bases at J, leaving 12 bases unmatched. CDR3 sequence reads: CASSSLAGGKRDTQYF. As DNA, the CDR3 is TGTGCCAGCAGTTCCTTAGCGGGCGGGAAGAGAGATACGCAGTATTTT.

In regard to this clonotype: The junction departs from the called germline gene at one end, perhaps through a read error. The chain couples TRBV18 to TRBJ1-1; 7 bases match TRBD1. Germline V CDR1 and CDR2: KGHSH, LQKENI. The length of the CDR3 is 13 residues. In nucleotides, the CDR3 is TGTGCCAACTCAACCACAGGGGACACTGAAGCTTTCTTT. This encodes CANSTTGDTEAFF. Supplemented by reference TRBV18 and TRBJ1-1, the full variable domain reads NAGVMQNPRHLVRRRGQEARLRCSPMKGHSHVYWYRQLPEEGLKFMVYLQKENIIDESGMPKERFSAEFPKEGPSILRIQQVVRGDSAAYFCANSTTGDTEAFFGQGTRLTVV.

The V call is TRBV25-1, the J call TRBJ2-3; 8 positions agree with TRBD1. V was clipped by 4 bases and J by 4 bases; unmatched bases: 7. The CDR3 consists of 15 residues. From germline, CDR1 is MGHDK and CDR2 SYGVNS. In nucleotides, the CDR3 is TGTGCCAGCAGTGCGGACAGGGTCTGGGCAGATACGCAGTATTTT. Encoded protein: CASSADRVWADTQYF.

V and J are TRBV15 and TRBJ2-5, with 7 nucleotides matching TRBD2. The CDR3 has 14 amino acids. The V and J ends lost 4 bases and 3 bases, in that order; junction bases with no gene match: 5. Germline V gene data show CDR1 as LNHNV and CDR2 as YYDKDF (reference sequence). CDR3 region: CATSTRGGEETQYF. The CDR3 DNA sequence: TGTGCCACCAGCACCCGGGGAGGGGAAGAGACCCAGTACTTC.

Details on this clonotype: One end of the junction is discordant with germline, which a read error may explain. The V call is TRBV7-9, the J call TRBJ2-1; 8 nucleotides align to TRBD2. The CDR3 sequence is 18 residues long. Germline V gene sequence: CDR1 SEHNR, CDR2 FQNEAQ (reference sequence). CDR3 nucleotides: TGTACCAGCAGCTTAGCGTCAGCTAGCGGGCCCTCCTACAATGAGCAGTTCTTC. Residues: CTSSLASASGPSYNEQFF.

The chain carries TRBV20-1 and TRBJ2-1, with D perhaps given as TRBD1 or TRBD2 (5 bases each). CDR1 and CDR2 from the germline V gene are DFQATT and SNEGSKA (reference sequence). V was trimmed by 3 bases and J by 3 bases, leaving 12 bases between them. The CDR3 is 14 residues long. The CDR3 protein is CSARTGAGYNEQFF. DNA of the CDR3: TGCAGTGCTAGGACCGGGGCAGGCTACAATGAGCAGTTCTTC.

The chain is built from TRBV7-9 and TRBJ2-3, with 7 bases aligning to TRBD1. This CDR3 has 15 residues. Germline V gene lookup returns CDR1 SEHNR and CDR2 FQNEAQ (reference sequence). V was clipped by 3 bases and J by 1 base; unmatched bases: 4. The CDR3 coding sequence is TGTGCCAGCAGCTTCGGACAGGCGGGCACAGATACGCAGTATTTT. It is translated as CASSFGQAGTDTQYF.

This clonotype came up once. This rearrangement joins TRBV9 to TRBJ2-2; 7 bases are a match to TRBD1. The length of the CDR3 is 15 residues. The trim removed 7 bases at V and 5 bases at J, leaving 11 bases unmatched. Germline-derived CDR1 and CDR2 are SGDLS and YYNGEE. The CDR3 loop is CASSTGVPETGELFF. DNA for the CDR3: TGTGCCAGCTCAACAGGGGTCCCGGAGACCGGGGAGCTGTTTTTT. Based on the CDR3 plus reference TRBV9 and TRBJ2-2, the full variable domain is DSGVTQTPKHLITATGQRVTLRCSPRSGDLSVYWYQQSLDQGLQFLIQYYNGEERAKGNILERFSAQQFPDLHSELNLSSLELGDSALYFCASSTGVPETGELFFGEGSRLTVL.

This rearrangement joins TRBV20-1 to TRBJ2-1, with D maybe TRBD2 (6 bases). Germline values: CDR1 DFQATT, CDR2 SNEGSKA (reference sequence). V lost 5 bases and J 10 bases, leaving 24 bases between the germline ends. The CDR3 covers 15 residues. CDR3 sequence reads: CSAGTGRRVFAEQFF. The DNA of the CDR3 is TGCAGTGCTGGGACTGGTCGGAGGGTGTTTGCGGAGCAGTTCTTC.

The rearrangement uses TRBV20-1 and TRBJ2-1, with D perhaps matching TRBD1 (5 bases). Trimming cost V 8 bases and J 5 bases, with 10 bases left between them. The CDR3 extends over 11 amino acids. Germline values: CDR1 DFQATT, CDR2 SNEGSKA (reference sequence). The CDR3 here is CSWGSHNEQFF. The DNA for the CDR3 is TGCAGTTGGGGCAGCCACAATGAGCAGTTCTTC.

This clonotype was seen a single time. CDR3 loop: CSVAFISLSYEQYF. The CDR3 nucleotides read TGCAGCGTGGCATTTATCAGCCTCTCCTACGAGCAGTACTTC. The rearrangement uses TRBV29-1 and TRBJ2-7, with D unresolved. V lost 6 bases and J lost 0, with 15 bases in between. CDR3 length: 14 residues. Germline CDR1 reads SQVTM; CDR2 reads ANQGSEA.

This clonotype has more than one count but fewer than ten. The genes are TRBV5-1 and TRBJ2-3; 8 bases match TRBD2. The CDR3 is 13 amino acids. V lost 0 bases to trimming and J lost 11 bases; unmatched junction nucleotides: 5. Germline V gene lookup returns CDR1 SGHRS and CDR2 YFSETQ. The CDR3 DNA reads TGCGCCAGCAGCTTGGCCACTGCGGGAGGGCAGTATTTT. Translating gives CASSLATAGGQYF.